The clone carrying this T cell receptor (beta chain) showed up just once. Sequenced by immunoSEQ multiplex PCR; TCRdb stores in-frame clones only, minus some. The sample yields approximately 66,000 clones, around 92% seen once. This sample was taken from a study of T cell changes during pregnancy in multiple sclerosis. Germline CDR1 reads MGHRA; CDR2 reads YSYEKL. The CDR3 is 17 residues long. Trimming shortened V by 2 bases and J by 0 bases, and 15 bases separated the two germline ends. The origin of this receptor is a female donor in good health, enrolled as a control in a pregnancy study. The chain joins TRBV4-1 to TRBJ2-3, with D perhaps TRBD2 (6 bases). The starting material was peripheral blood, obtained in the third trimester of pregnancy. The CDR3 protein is CASSQSIAVTSTDTQYF. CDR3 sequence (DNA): TGCGCCAGCAGCCAATCCATAGCGGTAACTAGCACAGATACGCAGTATTTT.